This section outlines one TCR beta chain sequence together with its context. No antigen is known for it. The length of the CDR3 is 15 residues. Germline CDR1 is SGHAT and CDR2 is FQNNGV. V was shortened by 1 base and J by 5 bases, with 14 bases between the two germline ends. This sample stems from a study of long-term antiretroviral therapy in people with HIV. Specimens held about 0.9-11 million cryopreserved PBMC prior to DNA extraction. Study conclusions and caveats: The study found that diversity rose after ART but stayed below transplant donor controls. Dominating the repertoire at all time points were the clones that expanded before ART.

Version v3.0 of the immunoSEQ assay ran at survey level. The repertoire was sequenced with immunoSEQ multiplex PCR; TCRdb's copy has only in-frame clones and lacks some. The sample has tens of thousands of clones; roughly 93% are singletons. The specimen was unsorted PBMCs, collected 4.1 years after starting antiretroviral therapy. This sequence was found in a woman aged 50 to 60 with HIV. This chain links TRBV11-2 with TRBJ2-5; TRBD1 might be the D (6 bases). The CDR3 reads CASSLGRTGWETQYF. CDR3 nucleotides: TGTGCCAGCAGCTTAGGTAGAACAGGGTGGGAGACCCAGTACTTC.